The T cell receptor (beta chain) under discussion was sequenced for a study of T cell clusters in autoimmune cytopenias. Study as a whole: A median of about 49,000 TRB reads per sample yielded a median around 2,500 distinct clonotypes.

Remarks on this clonotype: Its antigen remains unknown.

The CDR3 runs 14 residues. Germline lookup yields CDR1 SGHTA and CDR2 FQGNSA. One tube held mixed TRB-A and TRB-B primer pools for touch-down PCR. With the multiplex PCR reads reprocessed, TCRdb shows one record per CDR3 protein and no DNA. This sample carries fewer than 3,500 distinct CDR3 sequences, with less than 14% going to the ten biggest clones. TRB was amplified from approximately 230 ng of peripheral blood genomic DNA per sample. Study observations and caveats: A dominant lymphoma-associated repertoire apparently masked the cluster-lack signature in secondary cytopenia versus chronic lymphocytic leukemia. TRB repertoire shifts in secondary cytopenia and chronic lymphocytic leukemia mostly reflected lymphoma, not autoimmunity. Primary autoimmune cytopenia patients appeared to lack physiological T cell clusters present in healthy donors.

The rearrangement uses TRBV7-2 and TRBJ2-7; TCRdb outputs TRBD2, but without DNA this stays unchecked. The clonotype originates from a human donor with an autoimmune cytopenia or autoimmune hepatitis (not recorded which). The sample was peripheral blood. This CDR3 is CASSLDPLAREQYF.